This T cell receptor beta chain emerged from a study of Ad26.COV2.S vaccination and SARS-CoV-2 variants. The ends were cut back, 3 bases at V and 2 bases at J, with 14 bases in the middle. Germline CDR1 is SGHAT and CDR2 is FQDESV (reference sequence). The CDR3 loop spans 15 amino acids. Indicated treatment: 19 received Ad26.COV2.S at low or high dose, single or two shots; several received placebo; per-sample allocation not given. After the first vaccine or placebo injection, samples were drawn on day 63. Assay: immunoSEQ multiplex PCR; the TCRdb copy retains only in-frame clones and omits some. The table includes about 320,000 clones, roughly 80% detected once.

The sequencing used peripheral blood, collected in a trial of Ad26.COV2.S vaccine versus placebo. This receptor was obtained from a person between 18 and 59 years old who received the Ad26.COV2.S COVID-19 vaccine or a placebo. The V gene is TRBV11-1, the J gene TRBJ2-7; TRBD2 is a possible D gene (6 bases). The CDR3 DNA reads as TGTGCCAGCAGCTTTTACCAGGAGGGGACCTACGAGCAGTACTTC. Protein: CASSFYQEGTYEQYF.